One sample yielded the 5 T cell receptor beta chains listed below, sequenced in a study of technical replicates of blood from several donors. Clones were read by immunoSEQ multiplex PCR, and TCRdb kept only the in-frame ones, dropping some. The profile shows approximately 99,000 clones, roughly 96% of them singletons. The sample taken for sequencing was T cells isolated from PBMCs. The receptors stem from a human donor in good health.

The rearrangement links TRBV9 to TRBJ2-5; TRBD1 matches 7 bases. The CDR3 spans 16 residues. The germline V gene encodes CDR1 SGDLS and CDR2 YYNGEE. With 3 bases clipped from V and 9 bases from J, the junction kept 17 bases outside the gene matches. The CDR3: CASSATPGFSTGAQYF. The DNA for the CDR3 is TGTGCCAGCAGCGCTACTCCCGGGTTTTCCACAGGGGCCCAGTACTTC.

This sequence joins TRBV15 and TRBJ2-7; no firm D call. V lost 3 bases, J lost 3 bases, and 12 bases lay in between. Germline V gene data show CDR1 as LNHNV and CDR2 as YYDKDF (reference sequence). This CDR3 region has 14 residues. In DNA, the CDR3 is TGTGCCACCAGCAGTGGCCACGAAGACTACGAGCAGTACTTC. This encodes CATSSGHEDYEQYF.

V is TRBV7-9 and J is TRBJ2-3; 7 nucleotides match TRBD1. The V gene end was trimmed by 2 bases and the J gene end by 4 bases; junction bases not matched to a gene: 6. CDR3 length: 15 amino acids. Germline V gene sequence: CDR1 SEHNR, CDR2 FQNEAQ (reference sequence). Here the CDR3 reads CASSLSRQGADTQYF. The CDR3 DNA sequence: TGTGCCAGCAGCTTAAGTCGGCAGGGGGCAGATACGCAGTATTTT.

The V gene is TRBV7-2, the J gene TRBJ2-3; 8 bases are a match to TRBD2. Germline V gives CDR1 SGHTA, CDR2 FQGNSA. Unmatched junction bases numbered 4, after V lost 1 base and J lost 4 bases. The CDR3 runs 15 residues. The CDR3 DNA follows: TGTGCCAGCAGCTTAGTAAGCGGGAGTGCAGATACGCAGTATTTT. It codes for CASSLVSGSADTQYF.

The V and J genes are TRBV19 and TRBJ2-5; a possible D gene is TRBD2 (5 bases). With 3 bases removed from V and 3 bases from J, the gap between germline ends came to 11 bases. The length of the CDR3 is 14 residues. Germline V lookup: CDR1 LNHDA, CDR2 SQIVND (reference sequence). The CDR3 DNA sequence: TGTGCCAGTAGTATCTTTTACGGGGAAGAGACCCAGTACTTC. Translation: CASSIFYGEETQYF.